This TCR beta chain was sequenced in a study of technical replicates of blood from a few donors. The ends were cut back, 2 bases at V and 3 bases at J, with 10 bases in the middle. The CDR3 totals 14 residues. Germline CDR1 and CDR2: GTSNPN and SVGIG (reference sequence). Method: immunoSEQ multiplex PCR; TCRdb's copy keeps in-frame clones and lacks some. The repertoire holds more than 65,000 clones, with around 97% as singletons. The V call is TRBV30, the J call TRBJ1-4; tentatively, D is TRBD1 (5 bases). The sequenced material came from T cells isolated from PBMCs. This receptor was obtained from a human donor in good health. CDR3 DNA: TGTGCCTGGAGTTTCAAGGGGCCTAATGAAAAACTGTTTTTT. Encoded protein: CAWSFKGPNEKLFF.